These 22 T cell receptor beta chains share one sample of origin, sequenced in a study of blood T cell repertoires in COVID-19. Here immunoSEQ multiplex PCR was the method, and the copy in TCRdb shows in-frame clones only, minus some. Of 350,000 to 400,000 clones in the sample, around nine tenths were seen once. What was sequenced was PBMCs or T cells enriched from blood (not recorded which). These receptors originate from a woman aged 18-29 years who had recovered from COVID-19.

This clone is a singleton in its sample. The CDR3 spells CATSDLPSPGTSYNEQFF. The CDR3 DNA reads as TGTGCCACCAGTGATTTGCCCTCCCCCGGGACAAGCTACAATGAGCAGTTCTTC. The V and J genes are TRBV24-1 and TRBJ2-1, with D tentatively TRBD1 (6 bases). V lost 0 bases and J 3 bases, leaving 17 bases between the germline ends. The CDR3 runs 18 residues. From germline, CDR1 is KGHDR and CDR2 SFDVKD.

The chain couples TRBV18 to TRBJ2-1; 11 nucleotides line up with TRBD2. CDR3 length equals 21 residues. The germline V gene has CDR1 KGHSH and CDR2 LQKENI. V shed 6 bases and J 4 bases; nucleotides not matched to a gene: 23. Written as DNA, the CDR3 is TGTGCCAGCTCTCCGACTGGCGATTGGACACTTAGCGGGGGGGTATACAATGAGCAGTTCTTC. It translates to CASSPTGDWTLSGGVYNEQFF.

In its sample, this clone was seen many times. CDR3 DNA: TGCGCCAGCAGCCCCGGGACAGGGCACACAGATACGCAGTATTTT. Protein sequence: CASSPGTGHTDTQYF. The chain couples TRBV4-3 to TRBJ2-3, with 9 bases that match TRBD1. V gave up 4 bases and J gave up 2 bases; unmatched junction bases: 4. Germline CDR1 is LGHNA and CDR2 is YSLEER. The CDR3 has 15 amino acids.

The gene calls are TRBV9 and TRBJ1-6; no clear D gene. The CDR3 runs 15 residues. Per germline, CDR1 SGDLS and CDR2 YYNGEE. Trimming stripped 0 bases from V and 8 bases from J, with 12 bases between. CDR3 sequence reads: CASSVDPGGHSPLHF. CDR3 DNA: TGTGCCAGCAGCGTAGACCCAGGAGGGCATTCACCCCTCCACTTT.

The chain combines TRBV18 with TRBJ2-3; D is ambiguous. Trimming removed 3 bases at V and 5 bases at J, with 18 bases between. Germline V gives CDR1 KGHSH, CDR2 LQKENI. This CDR3 is 16 amino acids long. The CDR3 loop reads CASSPRRLTGGDTQYF. In DNA form, the CDR3 reads TGTGCCAGCTCACCCCGGAGACTCACCGGCGGAGATACGCAGTATTTT.

This clone was seen more than once but under ten times. This chain links TRBV4-1 with TRBJ1-2; D may be TRBD1 (6 bases). The CDR3 sequence is 15 residues long. The V end lost 5 bases, the J end lost 5 bases, and 18 bases lay between the germline ends. Per the germline V gene, CDR1 is MGHRA and CDR2 is YSYEKL. CDR3 protein: CASSASHRVEYGYTF. CDR3 in DNA: TGCGCCAGCAGCGCGTCGCACAGGGTTGAATATGGCTACACCTTC.

The chain joins TRBV19 to TRBJ1-5, with D possibly being TRBD1 (6 bases). Looked up from germline, CDR1 is LNHDA and CDR2 is SQIVND (reference sequence). Trimming cost V 5 bases and J 6 bases, with 11 bases left between them. This CDR3 has 13 amino acids. CDR3 amino acids: CASSGGAGQPQHF. As DNA, the CDR3 is TGTGCCAGTAGTGGGGGGGCGGGTCAGCCCCAGCATTTT.

This sequence joins TRBV7-9 and TRBJ1-3; D not certain. Trimming removed 8 bases from V and 2 bases from J, with 19 bases in between. The CDR3 spans 16 residues. Germline-derived CDR1 and CDR2 are SEHNR and FQNEAQ (reference sequence). The CDR3 region has the DNA TGTGCCAGCGTGACTACCGGGCCCCCAACTGGAAACACCATATATTTT. Residues: CASVTTGPPTGNTIYF. Together with reference TRBV7-9 and TRBJ1-3, the CDR3 gives the full variable domain: DTGVSQNPRHKITKRGQNVTFRCDPISEHNRLYWYRQTLGQGPEFLTYFQNEAQLEKSRLLSDRFSAERPKGSFSTLEIQRTEQGDSAMYLCASVTTGPPTGNTIYFGEGSWLTVV.

The rearrangement joins TRBV7-6 to TRBJ2-7; the D gene is possibly TRBD2 (5 bases). V shed 1 base and J shed 5 bases, with 12 bases lying between them. The CDR3 contains 14 residues. The germline V gene has CDR1 SGHVS and CDR2 FNYEAQ. The CDR3 is CASSLVGPRDEQYF. As DNA, the CDR3 is TGTGCCAGCAGCTTAGTTGGACCGAGGGACGAGCAGTACTTC.

This sequence joins TRBV6-6 and TRBJ1-1, with D unclear. V was trimmed by 6 bases and J by 0 bases, leaving 5 bases between them. The CDR3 runs to 12 residues. From germline, CDR1 is MNHNY and CDR2 SVGAGI (reference sequence). The CDR3 reads CASSTVNTEAFF. For the CDR3, the DNA is TGTGCCAGCAGCACAGTGAACACTGAAGCTTTCTTT.

The rearrangement uses TRBV5-6 and TRBJ2-7; D not resolved. Germline V gene lookup returns CDR1 SGHDT and CDR2 YYEEEE. This CDR3 is 13 amino acids long. V dropped 4 bases and J dropped 5 bases, with 13 bases sitting between them. This CDR3 reads CASSPAASNEQYF. CDR3 nucleotides: TGTGCCAGCAGCCCCGCGGCGTCCAACGAGCAGTACTTC.

This clone appeared once. The chain links TRBV10-3 to TRBJ1-6; perhaps TRBD1 as D (6 bases). The CDR3 is 16 amino acids. The germline gives CDR1 ENHRY, CDR2 SYGVKD. The V end was cut by 0 bases, the J end by 10 bases, with 16 bases between. The CDR3 protein is CAISESSGGQGSPLHF. The CDR3, as DNA: TGTGCCATCAGTGAGTCGAGTGGGGGCCAGGGGTCACCCCTCCACTTT.

V usage is TRBV5-1 and J usage is TRBJ2-3, with TRBD2 matching 13 bases. The CDR3 has 17 residues. V was pared by 4 bases and J by 4 bases, with 9 bases of the junction left unmatched. In germline, CDR1 is SGHRS, CDR2 YFSETQ. This CDR3 reads CASSPPIGLAGADTQYF. CDR3 DNA: TGCGCCAGCAGCCCTCCAATCGGACTAGCGGGGGCAGATACGCAGTATTTT. Filled out from reference TRBV5-1 and TRBJ2-3, the complete variable domain reads KAGVTQTPRYLIKTRGQQVTLSCSPISGHRSVSWYQQTPGQGLQFLFEYFSETQRNKGNFPGRFSGRQFSNSRSEMNVSTLELGDSALYLCASSPPIGLAGADTQYFGPGTRLTVL.

The chain uses TRBV5-1 and TRBJ2-1; 9 nucleotides agree with TRBD1. From germline, CDR1 is SGHRS and CDR2 YFSETQ. The CDR3 totals 14 residues. Germline trimming cut 3 bases from V and 8 bases from J; bases unmatched to any gene: 6. CDR3 sequence reads: CASSSGTGMDEQFF. The CDR3 nucleotides read TGCGCCAGCAGCTCCGGGACAGGGATGGATGAGCAGTTCTTC. Complete variable domain (other parts from reference TRBV5-1 and TRBJ2-1): KAGVTQTPRYLIKTRGQQVTLSCSPISGHRSVSWYQQTPGQGLQFLFEYFSETQRNKGNFPGRFSGRQFSNSRSEMNVSTLELGDSALYLCASSSGTGMDEQFFGPGTRLTVL.

V gene TRBV11-2 combines with J gene TRBJ2-3; 7 bases are shared with TRBD2. V dropped 4 bases and J dropped 0; count of bases not matched to a gene: 7. The CDR3 covers 16 residues. Germline values: CDR1 SGHAT, CDR2 FQNNGV. Written as DNA, the CDR3 is TGTGCCAGCAGCTCGGGGGGAAGCGGAAGCACAGATACGCAGTATTTT. It codes for CASSSGGSGSTDTQYF.

V gene TRBV9 combines with J gene TRBJ2-6; 8 bases line up with TRBD1. The CDR3 covers 19 residues. Per germline, CDR1 SGDLS and CDR2 YYNGEE. After removal of 2 bases from V and 0 bases from J, the junction contained 10 bases not matched to a gene. The DNA of the CDR3 is TGTGCCAGCAGCGTGAGGCCGGGACAGGTGCGCTCTGGGGCCAACGTCCTGACTTTC. This encodes CASSVRPGQVRSGANVLTF.

V gene TRBV6-5 combines with J gene TRBJ1-5; TRBD1 agrees at 9 bases. CDR1 MNHEY and CDR2 SVGAGI come from the germline V gene. Germline trimming cut 2 bases from V and 1 base from J; bases unmatched to any gene: 3. There are 16 residues in the CDR3. The CDR3, as DNA: TGTGCCAGCAGTTACCGACAGGGGGGGAGCAATCAGCCCCAGCATTTT. This translates into CASSYRQGGSNQPQHF.

The V gene is TRBV7-9, the J gene TRBJ2-3, with no clear D. The CDR3 has 12 residues. V lost 5 bases to trimming and J lost 0 bases, with 3 bases between them. The germline CDR1 and CDR2 sequences are SEHNR and FQNEAQ (reference sequence). DNA of the CDR3: TGTGCCAGCAGCCTGAGCACAGATACGCAGTATTTT. Translated, it gives CASSLSTDTQYF.

The chain uses TRBV7-2 and TRBJ1-1; D is unresolved. Between the trimmed V and J ends, which lost 4 bases and 4 bases, there was a span of 13 bases. Per the germline V gene, CDR1 is SGHTA and CDR2 is FQGNSA. The CDR3 is made up of 14 amino acids. The DNA for the CDR3 is TGTGCCAGCAGCTCGCTCAGGATTCTCACTGAAGCTTTCTTT. It translates to CASSSLRILTEAFF.

This chain uses TRBV18 with TRBJ1-1; D possibly corresponds to TRBD1 (6 bases). Trimming cost V 1 base and J 7 bases, with 13 bases left between them. The CDR3 runs to 14 residues. Germline V gives CDR1 KGHSH, CDR2 LQKENI. The CDR3 bases are TGTGCCAGCTCACCACGGGTGGGGGCCGATGAAGCTTTCTTT. This codes for CASSPRVGADEAFF.

This clone was seen only once. The chain is built from TRBV30 and TRBJ1-4, with 10 bases fitting TRBD1. V dropped 2 bases and J dropped 6; count of bases not matched to a gene: 6. The CDR3 runs 15 residues. Germline V gene sequence: CDR1 GTSNPN, CDR2 SVGIG (reference sequence). The CDR3 reads CAWSHPGQGYEKLFF. CDR3 nucleotide sequence: TGTGCCTGGAGTCACCCGGGACAGGGGTATGAAAAACTGTTTTTT.

This chain uses TRBV19 with TRBJ1-6; TRBD1 is a possible D gene (6 bases). This CDR3 region has 14 residues. Germline V gene lookup returns CDR1 LNHDA and CDR2 SQIVND (reference sequence). Trimming removed 2 bases at V and 10 bases at J, with 12 bases between. This chain's CDR3 is CASSIIQGRSPLHF. CDR3 nucleotide sequence: TGTGCCAGTAGTATAATACAGGGTCGGTCACCCCTCCACTTT.